This is a list of T cell receptor beta chains from one sample in a study of identical twins. TCRdb itself ran the 5' RACE reads through MiXCR, one entry per CDR3 protein. The profile shows around 250,000 distinct CDR3 sequences, approximately 7% of them singletons. The data were also submitted as part of a second study, on yellow fever vaccine responses in identical twins.

Source material: memory (CD45RO+) T cells sorted from blood. These receptors were taken from a woman aged 18 to 35 in good health. Each CDR3 is given with its conserved first and last residue. The order of the fields is CDR3 protein, CDR3 DNA, clone size, J gene, V gene, D gene. A D gene is named only where the DNA matches it firmly. The size of a clone is reported for some rows only, either as once, few or many, or as a class for expanded clones.

CDR3 protein: CASSLAARATGTEAFF
CDR3 DNA: TGCGCCAGCAGCTTGGCCGCCAGGGCGACGGGCACTGAAGCTTTCTTT
clone size: NA
J gene: TRBJ1-1
V gene: TRBV5-1
D gene: NA

CDR3 protein: CASSLGAGAVNEQFF
CDR3 DNA: TGCGCCAGCAGCTTGGGGGCGGGAGCAGTCAATGAGCAGTTCTTC
clone size: NA
J gene: TRBJ2-1
V gene: TRBV5-1
D gene: TRBD2

CDR3 protein: CASSYTGGEQYF
CDR3 DNA: TGTGCCAGCAGTTACACAGGGGGCGAGCAGTACTTC
clone size: NA
J gene: TRBJ2-7
V gene: TRBV2
D gene: TRBD1

CDR3 protein: CASSLRGQSGTQYF
CDR3 DNA: TGTGCCAGCAGTTTGCGGGGGCAATCTGGTACGCAGTATTTT
clone size: few
J gene: TRBJ2-3
V gene: TRBV28
D gene: NA

CDR3 protein: CASSDPRGSNTGELFF
CDR3 DNA: TGTGCCAGCAGTGATCCGCGGGGTTCGAACACCGGGGAGCTGTTTTTT
clone size: NA
J gene: TRBJ2-2
V gene: TRBV25-1
D gene: NA

CDR3 protein: CASSDSPGRNTDTQYF
CDR3 DNA: TGTGCCAGCAGTGACAGCCCAGGGAGGAACACAGATACGCAGTATTTT
clone size: medium-sized
J gene: TRBJ2-3
V gene: TRBV2
D gene: NA

CDR3 protein: CSASADSEQYF
CDR3 DNA: TGCAGTGCTAGTGCCGACAGCGAGCAGTACTTC
clone size: few
J gene: TRBJ2-7
V gene: TRBV20-1
D gene: NA

CDR3 protein: CASSLTSGWHSYNEQFF
CDR3 DNA: TGTGCCAGCAGCTTAACCTCAGGGTGGCACTCCTACAATGAGCAGTTCTTC
clone size: many
J gene: TRBJ2-1
V gene: TRBV11-2
D gene: NA

CDR3 protein: CASSLLAPSGELFF
CDR3 DNA: TGTGCCAGCAGCTTACTCGCCCCATCTGGGGAGCTGTTTTTT
clone size: NA
J gene: TRBJ2-2
V gene: TRBV11-2
D gene: NA

CDR3 protein: CASSLTRTYGYTF
CDR3 DNA: TGTGCCAGCAGCCTAACCAGGACCTATGGCTACACCTTC
clone size: many
J gene: TRBJ1-2
V gene: TRBV12-3/TRBV12-4
D gene: NA

CDR3 protein: CASRWAPYNEQFF
CDR3 DNA: TGTGCCAGTCGCTGGGCTCCCTACAATGAGCAGTTCTTC
clone size: NA
J gene: TRBJ2-1
V gene: TRBV27
D gene: NA

CDR3 protein: CASSWGQPTGELFF
CDR3 DNA: TGCGCCAGCAGCTGGGGGCAGCCGACCGGGGAGCTGTTTTTT
clone size: NA
J gene: TRBJ2-2
V gene: TRBV5-1
D gene: NA